Below, 14 T cell receptor beta chains from the same sample are listed, as sequenced in a study of neurological immune-mediated disorders. TCRdb processed the 5' RACE reads anew with MiXCR; each CDR3 protein has one entry. The sample yields about 35,000 distinct CDR3 sequences, 6% to 8.5% seen once. Sequencing used PBMCs. The receptors originated from a woman aged 40 to 50 in good health.

This clonotype was recorded at least ten times. The chain carries TRBV27 and TRBJ1-5; TRBD1 might be the D (6 bases). Germline CDR1 is MNHEY and CDR2 is SMNVEV (reference sequence). CDR3 size: 16 residues. V was clipped by 5 bases and J by 0 bases, with 14 bases between them. The CDR3 coding sequence is TGTGCCAGCAGTCCACAGGGACTTTATAGCAATCAGCCCCAGCATTTT. This encodes CASSPQGLYSNQPQHF.

This clonotype was seen many times. This chain joins TRBV20-1 and TRBJ2-4, with 12 bases matching TRBD2. V lost 6 bases and J lost 8; bases outside the gene matches: 11. Germline CDR1 and CDR2: DFQATT and SNEGSKA (reference sequence). The CDR3 contains 15 residues. CDR3 sequence (DNA): TGCAGTGCCGTAGGTTCGACTAGCGGGAGATACATTCAGTACTTC. It yields the protein CSAVGSTSGRYIQYF.

This clonotype was observed many times. The chain has TRBV6-1 and TRBJ2-7; D remains ambiguous. This CDR3 contains 13 residues. The V gene's germline CDR1 is MNHNS and CDR2 SASEGT. Deletions cut 3 bases from V and 3 bases from J, with 9 bases between. The CDR3 DNA reads TGTGCCAGCAGTGATAGGGCCCGCTACGAGCAGTACGTC. It specifies CASSDRARYEQYV.

Comments on this clonotype: One junction end does not reproduce the germline sequence, and a read error may be involved. The rearrangement links TRBV6-5 to TRBJ2-2, with TRBD1 identical over 9 bases. Germline CDR1 and CDR2: MNHEY and SVGAGI. The CDR3 contains 16 residues. The CDR3 here is CASSPRQGENTVELFF. The CDR3 bases are TGTGCCAGCAGTCCACGACAGGGGGAAAACACCGTGGAGCTGTTTTTT.

The sample holds many counts of this clonotype. J is TRBJ1-1 and V is TRBV5-1; no clear D. The germline CDR1 and CDR2 sequences are SGHRS and YFSETQ. Trimming took off 1 base at V and 1 base at J, with 11 bases between the two ends. The CDR3 has 15 amino acids. CDR3 region: CASSLPLAGNTEAFF. Here the CDR3 DNA reads TGCGCCAGCAGCTTGCCCTTGGCAGGGAACACTGAAGCTTTCTTT.

This clonotype occurred many times. The V gene is TRBV20-1, the J gene TRBJ2-1; D call uncertain. This CDR3 spans 13 amino acids. Trimming cost V 5 bases and J 6 bases, with 14 bases left between them. Per the germline V gene, CDR1 is DFQATT and CDR2 is SNEGSKA (reference sequence). The CDR3 sequence: CSADPSASNEQFF. As DNA, the CDR3 is TGCAGTGCTGACCCTTCAGCTTCCAATGAGCAGTTCTTC.

This clonotype appeared many times. This chain joins TRBV20-1 and TRBJ2-2; a weak D match, TRBD2 (6 bases). V was pared by 5 bases and J by 2 bases, with 12 bases between. The germline V gene has CDR1 DFQATT and CDR2 SNEGSKA (reference sequence). The CDR3 contains 14 residues. The CDR3 bases are TGCAGTGCTTCCGGCGGGAAAAACACCGGGGAGCTGTTTTTT. Its protein product is CSASGGKNTGELFF.

This clonotype came up many times. The chain has TRBV4-1 and TRBJ2-3, with 7 nucleotides matching TRBD2. Trimming took 1 base from V and 3 from J; bases not matched to a gene: 1. Germline V gene lookup returns CDR1 MGHRA and CDR2 YSYEKL. The CDR3 loop spans 14 amino acids. This CDR3 is CASSQAGGTDTQYF. CDR3 in DNA: TGCGCCAGCAGCCAAGCGGGGGGAACAGATACGCAGTATTTT.

This clonotype has a count of ten or more. The chain recombines TRBV7-9 with TRBJ1-4; TRBD1 is a possible D gene (6 bases). Looked up from germline, CDR1 is SEHNR and CDR2 is FQNEAQ (reference sequence). This CDR3 is 13 amino acids long. Trimming cost V 5 bases and J 5 bases, with 9 bases left between them. Here the CDR3 DNA reads TGTGCCAGCAGCGTAGACAGGAATGAAAAACTGTTTTTT. It encodes CASSVDRNEKLFF.

This clonotype was recorded at least ten times. The rearrangement uses TRBV27 and TRBJ2-6, with D perhaps matching TRBD1 (6 bases). The CDR3 has 17 residues. The germline gives CDR1 MNHEY, CDR2 SMNVEV (reference sequence). Trimming shortened V by 6 bases and J by 1 base, and 16 bases separated the two germline ends. The CDR3 region has the DNA TGTGCCAGCAGGGGGGCAGGGGCGGTTTCTGGGGCCAACGTCCTGACTTTC. Its translation: CASRGAGAVSGANVLTF. Complete variable domain (other parts from reference TRBV27 and TRBJ2-6): EAQVTQNPRYLITVTGKKLTVTCSQNMNHEYMSWYRQDPGLGLRQIYYSMNVEVTDKGDVPEGYKVSRKEKRNFPLILESPSPNQTSLYFCASRGAGAVSGANVLTFGAGSRLTVL.

This clonotype showed up many times. This chain links TRBV28 with TRBJ2-3; TRBD1 is a possible D gene (6 bases). Per germline, CDR1 MDHEN and CDR2 SYDVKM. The germline V and J ends were trimmed by 5 bases and 1 base, with 10 bases remaining between them. The CDR3 length is 14 residues. In DNA form, the CDR3 reads TGTGCCAGCAGTCCCCCAGGGGGCACAGATACGCAGTATTTT. This translates into CASSPPGGTDTQYF.

There are many counts of this clonotype. The gene calls are TRBV20-1 and TRBJ2-5, with D unclear. Per the germline V gene, CDR1 is DFQATT and CDR2 is SNEGSKA (reference sequence). The length of the CDR3 is 13 residues. V lost 1 base and J 5 bases, leaving 11 bases between the germline ends. CDR3: CSARAGWRETQYF. The DNA of the CDR3 is TGCAGTGCTAGAGCTGGTTGGCGCGAGACCCAGTACTTC.

This clonotype was picked up many times. This chain uses TRBV28 with TRBJ1-2; D gene uncertain. Between the trimmed V and J ends, which lost 5 bases and 8 bases, there was a span of 15 bases. Germline CDR1 is MDHEN and CDR2 is SYDVKM. The CDR3 loop spans 13 amino acids. The CDR3, as DNA: TGTGCCAGCAGTGGAGCTGGGCGGCGGGGCTACACCTTC. The encoded protein is CASSGAGRRGYTF.

This clonotype occurred many times. J is TRBJ1-2 and V is TRBV28; D not certain. V lost 2 bases, J lost 3 bases, and 7 bases lay in between. Germline-derived CDR1 and CDR2 are MDHEN and SYDVKM. This CDR3 has 13 residues. The CDR3 bases are TGTGCCAGCAGTTTAGACGATGACTATGGCTACACCTTC. It is translated as CASSLDDDYGYTF.